This TCR beta chain was documented in a study of T cells in Graves' hyperthyroidism and ophthalmopathy. Study information: Any treatment followed the collection of peripheral blood at initial diagnosis.

V lost 3 bases to trimming and J lost 9 bases, with 24 bases between them. The length of the CDR3 is 17 residues. Per germline, CDR1 LNHNV and CDR2 YYDKDF (reference sequence). With respect to this clonotype: Its antigen is unidentified.

The source material, RNA transcripts, was used to amplify TCR beta CDR3 regions. In the first-round RT-PCR of the TCR CDR3, the HTBI primer set was used. TCRdb fed the multiplex PCR reads into MiXCR, producing one record per CDR3 protein. The table records about 610,000 distinct CDR3 sequences, around 15% of them present only once. Inclusion characteristics of ophthalmopathy patients comprised a Clinical Activity Score of at least 3, a NOSPECS grade of at least 4, and duration under 3 months. Broader study findings: Appearing also in blood were most of the thyroid clonotypes expanded above 0.001.

This receptor was obtained from a woman aged 40 to 50 with Graves' ophthalmopathy. The chain uses TRBV15 and TRBJ2-1, with a possible D match to TRBD2 (6 bases). Sequenced sample: blood. The CDR3 coding sequence is TGTGCCACCAGCAGGTATCCGGGACTGGCGGGCCAGGGTGAGCAGTTCTTC. It specifies CATSRYPGLAGQGEQFF. Full variable domain (outside the CDR3, taken from reference TRBV15 and TRBJ2-1): DAMVIQNPRYQVTQFGKPVTLSCSQTLNHNVMYWYQQKSSQAPKLLFHYYDKDFNNEADTPDNFQSRRPNTSFCFLDIRSPGLGDTAMYLCATSRYPGLAGQGEQFFGPGTRLTVL.